This T cell receptor beta chain is from a study of T cells in Graves' hyperthyroidism and ophthalmopathy. Study-level points and caveats: Most clonotypes that expanded in the thyroid above 0.001 also showed up in blood.

About this clonotype itself: Its antigen is unknown.

Germline CDR1 MDHEN, CDR2 SYDVKM. The CDR3 extends over 15 amino acids. V dropped 7 bases and J dropped 1; count of bases not matched to a gene: 8. Exclusions: uncontrolled infection, other autoimmune disease, pregnancy, lactation. Regions amplified from RNA transcripts were the TCR beta CDR3 regions. Carried out on the TCR CDR3, a first-round RT-PCR used the HTBI primer set. From the multiplex PCR reads, TCRdb called clonotypes with MiXCR, one entry per CDR3 protein. The repertoire has approximately 610,000 distinct CDR3 sequences, around 15% of them found once; the top ten carry over 3.5%. This TCR derives from a woman in her thirties or forties with Graves' ophthalmopathy. The chain recombines TRBV28 with TRBJ2-7; 9 positions match TRBD2. Sequenced input: blood. This chain's CDR3 is CASTMTSGGSYEQYF. The CDR3 nucleotides read TGTGCCAGCACTATGACTAGCGGAGGATCCTACGAGCAGTACTTC. Full variable domain (outside the CDR3, taken from reference TRBV28 and TRBJ2-7): DVKVTQSSRYLVKRTGEKVFLECVQDMDHENMFWYRQDPGLGLRLIYFSYDVKMKEKGDIPEGYSVSREKKERFSLILESASTNQTSMYLCASTMTSGGSYEQYFGPGTRLTVT.